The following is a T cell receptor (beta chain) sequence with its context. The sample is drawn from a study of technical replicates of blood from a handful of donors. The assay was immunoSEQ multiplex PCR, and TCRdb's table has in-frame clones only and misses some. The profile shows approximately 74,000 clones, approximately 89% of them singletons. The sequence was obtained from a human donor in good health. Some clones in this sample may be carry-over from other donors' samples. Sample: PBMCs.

This CDR3 reads CASSQDRGVRPNTGELFF. CDR3 DNA sequence: TGCGCCAGCAGCCAAGATCGGGGGGTACGGCCGAACACCGGGGAGCTGTTTTTT. The chain carries TRBV4-3 and TRBJ2-2, with TRBD2 matching 7 bases. The V and J ends lost 0 bases and 0 bases, in that order; junction bases with no gene match: 7. Germline V lookup: CDR1 LGHNA, CDR2 YSLEER. There are 18 residues in the CDR3.